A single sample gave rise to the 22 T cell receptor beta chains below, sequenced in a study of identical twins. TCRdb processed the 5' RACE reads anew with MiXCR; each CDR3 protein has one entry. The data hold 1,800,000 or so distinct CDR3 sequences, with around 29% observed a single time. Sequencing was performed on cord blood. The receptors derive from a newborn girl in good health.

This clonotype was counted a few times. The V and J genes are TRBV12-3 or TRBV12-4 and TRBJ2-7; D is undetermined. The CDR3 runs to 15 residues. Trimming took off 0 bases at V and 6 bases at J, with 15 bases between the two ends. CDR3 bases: TGTGCCAGCAGTTTAGCGGGATTGAGTGAGGCCGAGCAGTACTTC. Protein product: CASSLAGLSEAEQYF.

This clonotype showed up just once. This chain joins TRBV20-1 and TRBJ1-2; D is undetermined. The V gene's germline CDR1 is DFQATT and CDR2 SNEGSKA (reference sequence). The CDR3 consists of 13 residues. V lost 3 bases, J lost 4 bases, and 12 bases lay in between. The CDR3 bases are TGCAGTGCTAGGGCCCCGGTCATCTATGGCTACACCTTC. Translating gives CSARAPVIYGYTF.

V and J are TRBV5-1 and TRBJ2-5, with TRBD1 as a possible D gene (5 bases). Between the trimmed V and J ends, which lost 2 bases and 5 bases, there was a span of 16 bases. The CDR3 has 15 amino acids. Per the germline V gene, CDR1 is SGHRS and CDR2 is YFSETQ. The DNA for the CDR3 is TGCGCCAGCAGCTTAGGGGTTGATGGGGTGGAGACCCAGTACTTC. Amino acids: CASSLGVDGVETQYF.

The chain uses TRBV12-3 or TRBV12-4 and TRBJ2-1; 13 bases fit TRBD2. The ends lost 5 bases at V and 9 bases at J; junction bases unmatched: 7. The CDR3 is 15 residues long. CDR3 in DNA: TGTGCCAGCAGTGGTACTAGCGGGAGGGCCGGTGAGCAGTTCTTC. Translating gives CASSGTSGRAGEQFF.

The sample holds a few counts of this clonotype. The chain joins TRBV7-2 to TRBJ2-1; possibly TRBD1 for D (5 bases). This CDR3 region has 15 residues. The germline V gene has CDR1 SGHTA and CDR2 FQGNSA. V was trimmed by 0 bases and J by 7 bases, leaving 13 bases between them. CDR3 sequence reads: CASSLARDYGNEQFF. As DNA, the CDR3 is TGTGCCAGCAGCTTAGCCAGGGATTATGGTAATGAGCAGTTCTTC.

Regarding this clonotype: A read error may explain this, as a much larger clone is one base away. CDR3 sequence reads: CSGRRDVTTDMQYF. CDR3 coding DNA: TGCAGCGGGCGCAGGGATGTGACTACAGATATGCAGTATTTT. The chain is built from TRBV29-1 and TRBJ2-3; the D call may be TRBD1 or TRBD2 (5 bases each). The germline V gene encodes CDR1 SQVTM and CDR2 ANQGSEA. This CDR3 is built from 14 residues.

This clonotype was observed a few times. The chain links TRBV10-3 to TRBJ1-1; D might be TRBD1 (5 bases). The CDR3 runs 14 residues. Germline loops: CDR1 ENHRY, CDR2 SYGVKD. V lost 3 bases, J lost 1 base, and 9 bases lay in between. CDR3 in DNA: TGTGCCATCAGTGACCGGGGGGGGAACACTGAAGCTTTCTTT. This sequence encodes CAISDRGGNTEAFF.

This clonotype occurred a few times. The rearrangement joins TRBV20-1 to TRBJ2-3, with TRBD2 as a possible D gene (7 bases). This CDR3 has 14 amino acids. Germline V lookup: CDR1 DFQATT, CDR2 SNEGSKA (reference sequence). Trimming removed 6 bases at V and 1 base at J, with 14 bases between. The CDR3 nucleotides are TGCAGTGCCCCACGGGGGGCGCGCACAGATACGCAGTATTTT. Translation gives CSAPRGARTDTQYF.

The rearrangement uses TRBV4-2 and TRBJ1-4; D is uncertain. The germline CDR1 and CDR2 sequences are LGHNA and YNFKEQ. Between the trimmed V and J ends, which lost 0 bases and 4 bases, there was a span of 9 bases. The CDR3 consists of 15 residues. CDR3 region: CASSQEGGFNEKLFF. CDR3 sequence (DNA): TGTGCCAGCAGCCAAGAGGGCGGATTTAATGAAAAACTGTTTTTT.

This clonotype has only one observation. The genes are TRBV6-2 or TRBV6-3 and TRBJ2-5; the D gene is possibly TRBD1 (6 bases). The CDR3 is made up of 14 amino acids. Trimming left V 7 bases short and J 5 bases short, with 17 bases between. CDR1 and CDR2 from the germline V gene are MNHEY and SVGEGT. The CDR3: CASTRQARWETQYF. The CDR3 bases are TGTGCCAGCACCCGACAGGCCCGATGGGAGACCCAGTACTTC.

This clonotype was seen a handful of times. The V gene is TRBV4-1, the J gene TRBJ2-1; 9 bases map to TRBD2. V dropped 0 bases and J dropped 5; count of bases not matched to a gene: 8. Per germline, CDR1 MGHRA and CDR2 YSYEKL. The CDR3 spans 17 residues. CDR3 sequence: CASSQDPAGGRDNEQFF. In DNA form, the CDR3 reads TGCGCCAGCAGCCAAGATCCAGCGGGAGGCAGGGACAATGAGCAGTTCTTC.

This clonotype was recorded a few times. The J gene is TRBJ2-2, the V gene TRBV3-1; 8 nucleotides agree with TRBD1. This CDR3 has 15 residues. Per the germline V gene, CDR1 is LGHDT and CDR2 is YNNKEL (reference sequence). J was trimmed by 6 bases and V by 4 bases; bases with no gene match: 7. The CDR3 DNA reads TGTGCCAGCAGCCCCTGGACAGGGTTGTCCGGGGAGCTGTTTTTT. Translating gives CASSPWTGLSGELFF.

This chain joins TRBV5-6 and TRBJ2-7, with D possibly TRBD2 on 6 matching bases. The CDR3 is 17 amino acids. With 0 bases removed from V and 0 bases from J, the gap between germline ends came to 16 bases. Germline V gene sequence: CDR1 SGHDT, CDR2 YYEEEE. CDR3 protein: CASSLVFLGLPSYEQYF. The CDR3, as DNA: TGTGCCAGCAGCTTGGTGTTCTTGGGACTCCCCTCCTACGAGCAGTACTTC. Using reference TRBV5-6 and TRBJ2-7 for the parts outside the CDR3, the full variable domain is DAGVTQSPTHLIKTRGQQVTLRCSPKSGHDTVSWYQQALGQGPQFIFQYYEEEERQRGNFPDRFSGHQFPNYSSELNVNALLLGDSALYLCASSLVFLGLPSYEQYFGPGTRLTVT.

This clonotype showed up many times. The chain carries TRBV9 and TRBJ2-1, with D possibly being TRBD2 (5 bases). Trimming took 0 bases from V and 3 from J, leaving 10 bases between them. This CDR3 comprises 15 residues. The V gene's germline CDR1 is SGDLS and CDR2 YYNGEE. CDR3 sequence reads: CASSVAGGLYNEQFF. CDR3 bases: TGTGCCAGCAGCGTAGCTGGCGGACTCTACAATGAGCAGTTCTTC.

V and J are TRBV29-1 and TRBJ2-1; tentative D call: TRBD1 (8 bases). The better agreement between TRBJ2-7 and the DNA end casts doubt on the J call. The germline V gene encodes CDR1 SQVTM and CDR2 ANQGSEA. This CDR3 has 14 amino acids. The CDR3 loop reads CSVVGRAGGSEQYF. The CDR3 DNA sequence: TGCAGCGTAGTGGGGAGGGCAGGGGGCTCCGAGCAGTACTTC.

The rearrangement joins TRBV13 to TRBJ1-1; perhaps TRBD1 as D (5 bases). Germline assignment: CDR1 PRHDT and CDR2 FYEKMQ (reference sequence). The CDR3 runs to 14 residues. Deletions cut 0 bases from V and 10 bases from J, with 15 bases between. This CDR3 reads CASSLGVRGSTAFF. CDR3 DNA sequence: TGTGCCAGCAGCTTAGGGGTTAGGGGAAGTACAGCTTTCTTT.

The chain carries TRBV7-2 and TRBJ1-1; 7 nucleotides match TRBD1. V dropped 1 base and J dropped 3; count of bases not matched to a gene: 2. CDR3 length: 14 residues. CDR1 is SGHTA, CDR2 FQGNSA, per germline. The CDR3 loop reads CASSLDGQDTEAFF. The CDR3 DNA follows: TGTGCCAGCAGCTTAGATGGACAGGACACTGAAGCTTTCTTT. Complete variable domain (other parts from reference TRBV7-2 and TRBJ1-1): GAGVSQSPSNKVTEKGKDVELRCDPISGHTALYWYRQSLGQGLEFLIYFQGNSAPDKSGLPSDRFSAERTGGSVSTLTIQRTQQEDSAVYLCASSLDGQDTEAFFGQGTRLTVV.

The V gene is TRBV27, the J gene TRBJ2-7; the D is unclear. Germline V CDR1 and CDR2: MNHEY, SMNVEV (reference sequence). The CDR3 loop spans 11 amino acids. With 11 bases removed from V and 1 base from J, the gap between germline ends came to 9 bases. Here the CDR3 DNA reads TGTGCCCCTATTGGGTCCTACGAGCAGTACTTC. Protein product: CAPIGSYEQYF.

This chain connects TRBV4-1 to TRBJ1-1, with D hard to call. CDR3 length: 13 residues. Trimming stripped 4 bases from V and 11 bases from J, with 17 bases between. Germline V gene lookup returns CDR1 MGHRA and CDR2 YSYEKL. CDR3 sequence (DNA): TGCGCCAGCAGCCCATACCCGGACGGTCACGCTTTCTTT. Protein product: CASSPYPDGHAFF.

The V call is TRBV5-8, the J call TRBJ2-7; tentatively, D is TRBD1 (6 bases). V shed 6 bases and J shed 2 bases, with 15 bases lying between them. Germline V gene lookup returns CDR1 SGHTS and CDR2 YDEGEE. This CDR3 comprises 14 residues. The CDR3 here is CASNLTGIPYEQYF. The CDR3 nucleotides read TGTGCCAGCAACTTAACAGGGATACCCTACGAGCAGTACTTC.

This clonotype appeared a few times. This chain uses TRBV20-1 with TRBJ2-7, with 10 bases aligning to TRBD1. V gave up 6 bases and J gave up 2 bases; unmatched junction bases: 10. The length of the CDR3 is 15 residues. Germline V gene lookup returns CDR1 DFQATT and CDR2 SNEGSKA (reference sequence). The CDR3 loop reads CSAYMDRGLAYEQYF. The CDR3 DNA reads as TGCAGTGCATACATGGACAGGGGGTTGGCCTACGAGCAGTACTTC.

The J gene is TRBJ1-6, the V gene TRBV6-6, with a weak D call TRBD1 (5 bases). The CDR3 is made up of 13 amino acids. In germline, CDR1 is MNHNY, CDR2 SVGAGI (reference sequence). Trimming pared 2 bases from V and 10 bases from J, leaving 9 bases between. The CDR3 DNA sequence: TGTGCCAGCAGTTACGGGACGGGATCACCCCTCCACTTT. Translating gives CASSYGTGSPLHF.